Each of the 4 T cell receptor beta chains below was sequenced from the same sample in a study of control samples from healthy donors and cancer patients. Profiling relied on immunoSEQ multiplex PCR, and the TCRdb table lists in-frame clones only, not all of them. Found here are tens of thousands of clones, about 92% of them singletons; the top ten hold less than 6.5%. Sequenced material: PBMCs. The receptors shown here come from a man in his sixties with colorectal cancer.

The rearrangement links TRBV7-2 to TRBJ1-1; D ambiguous. CDR1 and CDR2 from the germline V gene are SGHTA and FQGNSA. This CDR3 has 12 amino acids. The V and J ends lost 1 base and 7 bases respectively, with 7 bases between them. The DNA of the CDR3 is TGTGCCAGCAGCTTAGGTTGGGTTGAAGCTTTCTTT. It codes for CASSLGWVEAFF.

The chain couples TRBV28 to TRBJ1-1; a weak D match, TRBD1 (6 bases). CDR3 length: 14 amino acids. Germline V gives CDR1 MDHEN, CDR2 SYDVKM. The V and J ends lost 6 bases and 7 bases respectively, with 18 bases between them. This CDR3 is CASRLPSAGDEAFF. The CDR3 DNA follows: TGTGCCAGCAGGCTACCCTCCGCAGGGGATGAAGCTTTCTTT.

J is TRBJ2-2 and V is TRBV6-5; D gene unclear. The germline gives CDR1 MNHEY, CDR2 SVGAGI. CDR3 length: 13 residues. V was shortened by 7 bases and J by 6 bases, with 12 bases between the two germline ends. CDR3 coding DNA: TGTGCCAGCATTGCCGACGTAGCCGGGGAGCTGTTTTTT. Protein product: CASIADVAGELFF.

The gene calls are TRBV6-4 and TRBJ1-5, with D uncertain. The CDR3 has 13 residues. Germline CDR1 and CDR2: MRHNA and SNTAGT. V was clipped by 7 bases and J by 4 bases, with 11 bases between them. This CDR3 reads CASTDGWNQPQHF. The CDR3 DNA reads TGTGCCAGCACGGATGGTTGGAATCAGCCCCAGCATTTT.